The clone carrying this T cell receptor (beta chain) came up many times. No antigen is known for it. These data belong to a study of beta chain features in type 1 diabetes. Study observations and caveats: Whether TCRB rearrangement is influenced by HLA type was left unresolved in this analysis. Cells expressing TCR highly could be over-represented by cDNA sequencing. In all four CD4+ subsets, TCRB CDR3 length was significantly, moderately reduced in type 1 diabetes.

The CDR3 length is 13 residues. Germline V lookup: CDR1 SGHTA, CDR2 FQGNSA. V was pared by 5 bases and J by 5 bases, with 12 bases between. CD4+ naive, central memory, regulatory and stem cell-like memory subsets were isolated by sorting on CD45RO/CCR7/CD25/CD127/CD95/CD27. Sorted populations all exceeded 95% purity. Isolated RNA was reverse transcribed in full, so expressed TCRB transcripts were sequenced. The protocol was immunoSEQ multiplex PCR, while the TCRdb copy is restricted to in-frame clones and leaves out a portion. The repertoire includes a few hundred thousand clones, over 9% of them detected once, and about 0.64% sits in the top ten.

This chain links TRBV7-2 with TRBJ2-5, with D possibly matching TRBD1 (6 bases). The receptor comes from a man under 40 with type 1 diabetes. What was sequenced was central memory CD4+ T cells from blood. CDR3: CASSQQGWETQYF. CDR3 DNA sequence: TGTGCCAGCAGCCAACAGGGCTGGGAGACCCAGTACTTC.